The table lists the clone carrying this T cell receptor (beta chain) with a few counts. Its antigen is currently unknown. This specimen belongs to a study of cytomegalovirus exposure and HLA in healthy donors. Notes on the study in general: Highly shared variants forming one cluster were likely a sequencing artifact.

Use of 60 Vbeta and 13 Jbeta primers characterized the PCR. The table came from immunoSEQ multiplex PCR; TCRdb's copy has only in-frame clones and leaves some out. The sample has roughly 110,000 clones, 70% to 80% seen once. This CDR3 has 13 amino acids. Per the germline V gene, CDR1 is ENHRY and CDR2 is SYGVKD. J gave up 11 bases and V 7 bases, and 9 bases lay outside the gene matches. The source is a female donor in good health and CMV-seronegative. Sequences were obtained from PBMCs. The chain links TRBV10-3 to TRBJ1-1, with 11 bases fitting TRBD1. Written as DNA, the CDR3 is TGTGCCATCAACTCGGGACAGGGGGAGTCGGCTTTCTTT. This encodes CAINSGQGESAFF.